Below are 27 T cell receptor beta chains sequenced from a single sample in a study of blood T cell repertoires in COVID-19. Using immunoSEQ multiplex PCR, the repertoire was profiled, and TCRdb retains in-frame clones only, with some absent. In the table there are 25,000 to 35,000 clones, approximately 91% of which are singletons. The material sequenced was peripheral blood. The receptors derive from a man aged 55 to 70 with COVID-19, enrolled during active disease.

This chain joins TRBV2 and TRBJ2-7; 10 nucleotides line up with TRBD2. Germline CDR1 and CDR2: SNHLY and FYNNEI. The CDR3 totals 15 residues. V lost 6 bases, J lost 2 bases, and 7 bases stayed unmatched. This CDR3 is CASRPGLAAPYEQYF. The CDR3 DNA sequence: TGTGCCAGCAGGCCAGGACTAGCGGCCCCCTACGAGCAGTACTTC. The variable domain in full, completed from reference TRBV2 and TRBJ2-7, reads EPEVTQTPSHQVTQMGQEVILRCVPISNHLYFYWYRQILGQKVEFLVSFYNNEISEKSEIFDDQFSVERPDGSNFTLKIRSTKLEDSAMYFCASRPGLAAPYEQYFGPGTRLTVT.

Concerning this clone: This sequence may be a read error, since a much larger clone differs from it by one base. Different DNA sequences within this sample yield the same CDR3. The gene calls are TRBV29-1 and TRBJ2-4; no firm D call. V was pared by 1 base and J by 10 bases, with 11 bases between. This CDR3 spans 12 amino acids. Germline CDR1 SQVTM, CDR2 ANQGSEA. Here the CDR3 DNA reads TGCAGCGTTGAAGCGGGTCCCGATATTCAGTACTTC. Translating gives CSVEAGPDIQYF.

This chain uses TRBV11-2 with TRBJ2-7; possible D gene TRBD2, 5 bases. Germline V gene data show CDR1 as SGHAT and CDR2 as FQNNGV. Trimming took 7 bases from V and 4 from J, leaving 8 bases between them. The CDR3 runs to 11 residues. The CDR3 nucleotides are TGTGCCAGCACCCGGGGTTACGAGCAGTACTTC. Its translation: CASTRGYEQYF.

This sequence joins TRBV15 and TRBJ1-3; the match to TRBD1 covers 10 bases. Trimming removed 1 base from V and 0 bases from J; junction bases left unmatched: 12. CDR1 and CDR2 from the germline V gene are LNHNV and YYDKDF (reference sequence). The CDR3 is made up of 20 amino acids. This CDR3 is CATSRGSGTGAPSSGNTIYF. DNA for the CDR3: TGTGCCACCAGCAGAGGTTCCGGGACAGGGGCGCCAAGCTCTGGAAACACCATATATTTT.

J is TRBJ1-5 and V is TRBV6-5; no reliable D call. The V gene's germline CDR1 is MNHEY and CDR2 SVGAGI. This CDR3 is 14 amino acids long. Trimming shortened V by 5 bases and J by 4 bases, and 12 bases separated the two germline ends. The CDR3 reads CASSHGERNQPQHF. In DNA form, the CDR3 reads TGTGCCAGCAGTCACGGGGAACGGAATCAGCCCCAGCATTTT.

In its sample, this clone was seen a few times. The chain is built from TRBV28 and TRBJ1-2, with TRBD1 as a possible D gene (6 bases). The CDR3 spans 15 residues. Germline V gene sequence: CDR1 MDHEN, CDR2 SYDVKM. The V end lost 6 bases, the J end lost 0 bases, and 14 bases lay between the germline ends. The CDR3 coding sequence is TGTGCCAGCAGACCCGGGGGGCTAGCTAACTATGGCTACACCTTC. Translation: CASRPGGLANYGYTF.

This clone turned up a few times. V usage is TRBV6-5 and J usage is TRBJ1-2, with D possibly being TRBD1 (6 bases). The CDR3 loop spans 13 amino acids. Germline CDR1 and CDR2: MNHEY and SVGAGI. Between the trimmed V and J ends, which lost 5 bases and 6 bases, there was a span of 13 bases. In DNA form, the CDR3 reads TGTGCCAGCAGTATACAGGGTTCGGATGGCTACACCTTC. This sequence encodes CASSIQGSDGYTF.

The J gene is TRBJ2-2, the V gene TRBV3-1 (or the pseudogene TRBV3-2); the D is unclear. Per germline, CDR1 LGHDT and CDR2 YNNKEL (reference sequence). The V end lost 5 bases, the J end lost 4 bases, and 11 bases lay between the germline ends. The CDR3 contains 14 residues. For the CDR3, the DNA is TGTGCCAGCAGCTATTTAGAAAGCACCGGGGAGCTGTTTTTT. Translated: CASSYLESTGELFF.

The V gene is TRBV7-2, the J gene TRBJ1-5, with TRBD1 matching 11 bases. This CDR3 region has 16 residues. CDR1 and CDR2 (germline): SGHTA, FQGNSA. The trim removed 4 bases at V and 4 bases at J, leaving 6 bases unmatched. The CDR3 reads CASSSPGTGGNQPQHF. In nucleotides, the CDR3 is TGTGCCAGCAGCTCCCCCGGGACAGGGGGGAATCAGCCCCAGCATTTT.

The chain carries TRBV4-2 and TRBJ2-3; possibly TRBD2 for D (6 bases). The CDR3 runs to 15 residues. Germline lookup yields CDR1 LGHNA and CDR2 YNFKEQ. The germline V and J ends were trimmed by 0 bases and 5 bases, with 12 bases remaining between them. The CDR3 DNA follows: TGTGCCAGCAGCCAAGAGGGGACTTTCCAAGATACGCAGTATTTT. Protein: CASSQEGTFQDTQYF.

A few counts support this clone. V is TRBV7-6 and J is TRBJ1-6; D is ambiguous. Trimming cost V 2 bases and J 7 bases, with 15 bases left between them. CDR3 length: 16 residues. Germline V gene sequence: CDR1 SGHVS, CDR2 FNYEAQ. CDR3 amino acids: CASSLRSGSGNSPLHF. DNA for the CDR3: TGTGCCAGCAGCTTACGATCAGGAAGCGGAAATTCACCCCTCCACTTT.

The CDR3 coding sequence is TGTGCCAGCAGCACCGACTCGGGTGGGACCCAGTACTTC. It codes for CASSTDSGGTQYF. The V gene is TRBV12-3 or TRBV12-4, the J gene TRBJ2-5, with D hard to call. The V end was cut by 6 bases, the J end by 7 bases, with 15 bases between. CDR3 length: 13 residues.

The chain employs TRBV6-1 and TRBJ2-1; a weak D match, TRBD2 (5 bases). This CDR3 comprises 13 residues. Trimming cost V 3 bases and J 8 bases, with 11 bases left between them. Germline-derived CDR1 and CDR2 are MNHNS and SASEGT. CDR3 sequence (DNA): TGTGCCAGCAGTGATTATGGGCGGGATGAGCAGTTCTTC. Protein product: CASSDYGRDEQFF.

The genes are TRBV12-5 and TRBJ2-5; 7 positions match TRBD1. The CDR3 has 14 amino acids. The J segment lost 4 bases and the V segment lost 4 bases, leaving 6 bases of the junction unmatched. CDR1 is LGHNT and CDR2 is FRNRAP in the germline V gene. The CDR3: CASGSRQGIETQYF. The CDR3 region has the DNA TGTGCTAGTGGTTCCCGACAGGGAATAGAGACCCAGTACTTC. The variable domain in full, with the rest retrieved from reference TRBV12-5 and TRBJ2-5, is DARVTQTPRHKVTEMGQEVTMRCQPILGHNTVFWYRQTMMQGLELLAYFRNRAPLDDSGMPKDRFSAEMPDATLATLKIQPSEPRDSAVYFCASGSRQGIETQYFGPGTRLLVL.

This clone is a singleton in its sample. J is TRBJ2-7 and V is TRBV10-3; unclear D gene. The germline gives CDR1 ENHRY, CDR2 SYGVKD. There are 12 residues in the CDR3. V lost 7 bases and J 3 bases, leaving 10 bases between the germline ends. CDR3 bases: TGTGCCATCACCGGGTCCGACTACGAGCAGTACTTC. Amino acids: CAITGSDYEQYF.

This chain links TRBV13 with TRBJ2-7; 9 nucleotides align to TRBD1. The CDR3 spans 14 residues. J was trimmed by 5 bases and V by 4 bases; bases with no gene match: 6. The germline V gene encodes CDR1 PRHDT and CDR2 FYEKMQ (reference sequence). The CDR3 sequence is CASSSGTGFHEQYF. Here the CDR3 DNA reads TGTGCCAGCAGCTCCGGGACAGGGTTCCACGAGCAGTACTTC.

The chain is built from TRBV20-1 and TRBJ2-5; D gene uncertain. Between the trimmed V and J ends, which lost 3 bases and 5 bases, there was a span of 13 bases. Germline CDR1 DFQATT, CDR2 SNEGSKA (reference sequence). The CDR3 is made up of 13 amino acids. As DNA, the CDR3 is TGCAGTGCTAGTGGGCAGGTTGTGGAGACCCAGTACTTC. Encoded protein: CSASGQVVETQYF.

This chain uses TRBV1 with TRBJ2-7; the D call of TRBD1 is as the table states it, not checked on the DNA. TRBV1 is shown as a pseudogene. This CDR3 is built from 16 residues. Here the CDR3 DNA reads TGCACCAGCAGCCAAGGGGGGCTTAAGGGAGCCGGCGAGCAGTACTTC. Amino acid sequence: CTSSQGGLKGAGEQYF.

The chain combines TRBV19 with TRBJ2-2; 12 bases are a match to TRBD2. CDR3 length: 16 amino acids. Unmatched junction bases numbered 7, after V lost 5 bases and J lost 6 bases. The V gene's germline CDR1 is LNHDA and CDR2 SQIVND (reference sequence). CDR3 amino acids: CASSSGLAGMAGELFF. For the CDR3, the DNA is TGTGCCAGTAGTTCCGGACTAGCGGGAATGGCCGGGGAGCTGTTTTTT. Full variable domain (missing parts from reference TRBV19 and TRBJ2-2): DGGITQSPKYLFRKEGQNVTLSCEQNLNHDAMYWYRQDPGQGLRLIYYSQIVNDFQKGDIAEGYSVSREKKESFPLTVTSAQKNPTAFYLCASSSGLAGMAGELFFGEGSRLTVL.

This chain uses TRBV29-1 with TRBJ1-2; weak D call: TRBD1 (5 bases). This CDR3 has 13 amino acids. The germline V and J ends were trimmed by 4 bases and 4 bases, with 13 bases remaining between them. Per the germline V gene, CDR1 is SQVTM and CDR2 is ANQGSEA. CDR3 residues: CSVGTGTGYGYTF. CDR3 nucleotide sequence: TGCAGCGTTGGGACCGGGACTGGCTATGGCTACACCTTC.

The V gene is TRBV28, the J gene TRBJ2-2; 9 bases are a match to TRBD2. The germline CDR1 and CDR2 sequences are MDHEN and SYDVKM. Trimming removed 6 bases from V and 0 bases from J; junction bases left unmatched: 2. The CDR3 is 15 residues long. CDR3 amino acids: CASRLAGTNTGELFF. CDR3 sequence (DNA): TGTGCCAGCAGGCTAGCGGGGACGAACACCGGGGAGCTGTTTTTT.

The chain couples TRBV4-2 to TRBJ2-7; D might be TRBD1 (7 bases). Trimming left V 1 base short and J 3 bases short, with 13 bases between. From germline, CDR1 is LGHNA and CDR2 YNFKEQ. The CDR3 spans 15 residues. DNA of the CDR3: TGTGCCAGCAGCCAAGCCCGGCAGGGGGGCTACGAGCAGTACTTC. Translation: CASSQARQGGYEQYF.

The chain couples TRBV28 to TRBJ1-3; no clear D gene. This CDR3 has 16 amino acids. Germline V gives CDR1 MDHEN, CDR2 SYDVKM. The V gene lost 4 bases and the J gene lost 4 bases, with 17 bases spanning the gap. The CDR3 loop is CASSSPREATGNTIYF. CDR3 nucleotide sequence: TGTGCCAGCAGTTCTCCCCGGGAAGCTACGGGAAACACCATATATTTT.

The chain combines TRBV7-2 with TRBJ1-1; TRBD1 agrees at 7 bases. Germline loops: CDR1 SGHTA, CDR2 FQGNSA. The CDR3 is made up of 15 amino acids. Trimming at V came to 5 bases and at J to 1 base, leaving 7 bases not matched to a gene. The CDR3 nucleotides read TGTGCCAGCAGCCCAAGAGACAGGGCGAACACTGAAGCTTTCTTT. Amino acids: CASSPRDRANTEAFF. The full variable domain, with the rest looked up from reference TRBV7-2 and TRBJ1-1, is GAGVSQSPSNKVTEKGKDVELRCDPISGHTALYWYRQSLGQGLEFLIYFQGNSAPDKSGLPSDRFSAERTGGSVSTLTIQRTQQEDSAVYLCASSPRDRANTEAFFGQGTRLTVV.

The CDR3 is CASSRGLVDNEQFF. The DNA for the CDR3 is TGCGCCAGCAGCAGGGGACTAGTCGACAATGAGCAGTTCTTC. V is TRBV5-1 and J is TRBJ2-1; 8 nucleotides align to TRBD2. The CDR3 loop spans 14 amino acids. CDR1 is SGHRS, CDR2 YFSETQ, per germline. J gave up 5 bases and V 4 bases, and 5 bases lay outside the gene matches.

This clone was counted a single time. The chain has TRBV15 and TRBJ2-1, with 11 nucleotides matching TRBD2. CDR1 and CDR2 from the germline V gene are LNHNV and YYDKDF (reference sequence). V was pared by 4 bases and J by 3 bases, with 5 bases of the junction left unmatched. This CDR3 is 16 amino acids long. CDR3 sequence: CATSKPLAGGYNEQFF. The CDR3 DNA sequence: TGTGCCACCAGCAAACCGCTAGCGGGAGGCTACAATGAGCAGTTCTTC.

The chain recombines TRBV10-2 with TRBJ2-1; 8 nucleotides agree with TRBD1. Losses at the gene ends were 7 bases for V and 4 bases for J; bases not matched to a gene: 15. The length of the CDR3 is 17 residues. CDR1 and CDR2 from the germline V gene are WSHSY and SAAADI. The CDR3 DNA reads TGCGCCAGCACTCCGGGGACAGGCGTACTTGGTTACAATGAGCAGTTCTTC. This codes for CASTPGTGVLGYNEQFF.